The 10 T cell receptor beta chains presented below share a single source sample, sequenced in a study of T cell changes during pregnancy in multiple sclerosis. The method was immunoSEQ multiplex PCR; TCRdb's version includes in-frame clones alone and lacks a portion of them. The profile shows about 70,000 clones, around 94% of them singletons. The material was peripheral blood, obtained in the third trimester of pregnancy. The receptor source for this set is a female donor with multiple sclerosis, enrolled in a pregnancy study.

The genes are TRBV19 and TRBJ1-2; D unclear. Germline lookup yields CDR1 LNHDA and CDR2 SQIVND (reference sequence). This CDR3 has 13 amino acids. V dropped 4 bases and J dropped 10 bases, with 16 bases sitting between them. CDR3 sequence (DNA): TGTGCCAGTAGTACCGGGATCGTAGCGGACTACACCTTC. Amino acid sequence: CASSTGIVADYTF.

The chain joins TRBV4-2 to TRBJ2-7, with D uncertain. The germline V and J ends were trimmed by 4 bases and 6 bases, with 16 bases remaining between them. The CDR3 has 14 residues. The germline V gene encodes CDR1 LGHNA and CDR2 YNFKEQ. The CDR3 DNA reads as TGTGCCAGCAGCCCCACAATACAGTCAGGCGAGCAGTACTTC. Amino acid sequence: CASSPTIQSGEQYF.

The chain employs TRBV7-9 and TRBJ1-1, with a possible D match to TRBD1 (6 bases). The germline gives CDR1 SEHNR, CDR2 FQNEAQ (reference sequence). The CDR3 totals 17 residues. The ends were cut back, 0 bases at V and 1 base at J, with 15 bases in the middle. In DNA, the CDR3 is TGTGCCAGCAGCTTAGCTGCTGGGCTAGGGGGGAACACTGAAGCTTTCTTT. This encodes CASSLAAGLGGNTEAFF. Filled out from reference TRBV7-9 and TRBJ1-1, the complete variable domain reads DTGVSQNPRHKITKRGQNVTFRCDPISEHNRLYWYRQTLGQGPEFLTYFQNEAQLEKSRLLSDRFSAERPKGSFSTLEIQRTEQGDSAMYLCASSLAAGLGGNTEAFFGQGTRLTVV.

The chain uses TRBV5-1 and TRBJ2-7; possibly TRBD1 for D (6 bases). CDR1 is SGHRS, CDR2 YFSETQ, per germline. There are 14 residues in the CDR3. Trimming removed 1 base from V and 3 bases from J, with 11 bases in between. The CDR3 DNA reads as TGCGCCAGCAGCTTGAGGGGGATTGGCTACGAGCAGTACTTC. Its translation is CASSLRGIGYEQYF.

V and J are TRBV7-2 and TRBJ1-3; 8 nucleotides agree with TRBD1. This CDR3 region has 14 residues. The germline CDR1 and CDR2 sequences are SGHTA and FQGNSA. After removal of 4 bases from V and 1 base from J, the junction contained 0 bases not matched to a gene. The CDR3 DNA follows: TGTGCCAGCAGCTGGACAGGGTCTGGAAACACCATATATTTT. Translated: CASSWTGSGNTIYF.

The rearrangement links TRBV5-4 to TRBJ2-5; tentative D call: TRBD2 (6 bases). This CDR3 contains 14 residues. The germline gives CDR1 SGHNT, CDR2 YYREEE (reference sequence). V lost 4 bases, J lost 2 bases, and 12 bases lay in between. The chain's CDR3 is CASSPGLEQETQYF. The CDR3 DNA is TGTGCCAGCAGCCCGGGACTCGAGCAAGAGACCCAGTACTTC. The complete variable domain, with remaining parts taken from reference TRBV5-4 and TRBJ2-5, reads ETGVTQSPTHLIKTRGQQVTLRCSSQSGHNTVSWYQQALGQGPQFIFQYYREEENGRGNFPPRFSGLQFPNYSSELNVNALELDDSALYLCASSPGLEQETQYFGPGTRLLVL.

The CDR3 nucleotides read TGCGCCAGCAGCCAAGTCACAGCCTCAGAGACCCAGTACTTC. Amino acid sequence: CASSQVTASETQYF. This chain links TRBV4-1 with TRBJ2-5; D not certain. Per the germline V gene, CDR1 is MGHRA and CDR2 is YSYEKL. This CDR3 spans 14 amino acids. V was pared by 1 base and J by 4 bases, with 10 bases between.

This sequence joins TRBV30 and TRBJ1-1, with TRBD1 matching 9 bases. V shed 7 bases, J shed 0 bases, and the junction held 3 bases outside the gene matches. CDR3 length: 13 residues. The V gene's germline CDR1 is GTSNPN and CDR2 SVGIG (reference sequence). Here the CDR3 reads CASDRGMNTEAFF. DNA of the CDR3: TGTGCCTCGGACAGGGGCATGAACACTGAAGCTTTCTTT.

This chain joins TRBV5-4 and TRBJ2-3, with D unclear. The V gene's germline CDR1 is SGHNT and CDR2 YYREEE (reference sequence). Trimming cost V 4 bases and J 4 bases, with 7 bases left between them. This CDR3 region has 12 residues. The CDR3 region is CASSPEPDTQYF. In nucleotides, the CDR3 is TGTGCCAGCAGCCCGGAGCCAGATACGCAGTATTTT. Full variable domain (remainder filled in from reference TRBV5-4 and TRBJ2-3): ETGVTQSPTHLIKTRGQQVTLRCSSQSGHNTVSWYQQALGQGPQFIFQYYREEENGRGNFPPRFSGLQFPNYSSELNVNALELDDSALYLCASSPEPDTQYFGPGTRLTVL.

This chain connects TRBV6-5 to TRBJ2-7; a possible D gene is TRBD2 (7 bases). This CDR3 region has 13 residues. V lost 6 bases and J 6 bases, leaving 15 bases between the germline ends. CDR1 and CDR2 (germline): MNHEY, SVGAGI. The CDR3 DNA reads as TGTGCCAGCAGAGGGGGGGGAAAATCCGAGCAGTACTTC. Its protein is CASRGGGKSEQYF.